This T cell receptor (beta chain) was identified in a study of T cells after yellow fever vaccination. Study-wide findings and caveats: Abundant clonotypes (contaminants from the bulk population) could be present in FACS-sorted repertoires.

The CDR3 consists of 15 residues. Losses at the gene ends were 6 bases for V and 4 bases for J; bases not matched to a gene: 7. The germline CDR1 and CDR2 sequences are MDHEN and SYDVKM. This clonotype appeared a single time. As yet, its antigen is unknown. TCRdb recomputed calls from the 5' RACE reads with MiXCR, one row per CDR3 protein. The profile shows hundreds of thousands of distinct CDR3 sequences, approximately 3.9% of them singletons. The sequencing used PBMCs, collected on the day of the yellow fever booster vaccination. The chain uses TRBV28 and TRBJ1-5; 9 bases line up with TRBD1. This TCR derives from a man aged 18 to 29 who received the YFV17D yellow fever vaccine. The CDR3 coding sequence is TGTGCCAGCAGGAACAGGGGGCCGGCGAATCAGCCCCAGCATTTT. Its protein is CASRNRGPANQPQHF.